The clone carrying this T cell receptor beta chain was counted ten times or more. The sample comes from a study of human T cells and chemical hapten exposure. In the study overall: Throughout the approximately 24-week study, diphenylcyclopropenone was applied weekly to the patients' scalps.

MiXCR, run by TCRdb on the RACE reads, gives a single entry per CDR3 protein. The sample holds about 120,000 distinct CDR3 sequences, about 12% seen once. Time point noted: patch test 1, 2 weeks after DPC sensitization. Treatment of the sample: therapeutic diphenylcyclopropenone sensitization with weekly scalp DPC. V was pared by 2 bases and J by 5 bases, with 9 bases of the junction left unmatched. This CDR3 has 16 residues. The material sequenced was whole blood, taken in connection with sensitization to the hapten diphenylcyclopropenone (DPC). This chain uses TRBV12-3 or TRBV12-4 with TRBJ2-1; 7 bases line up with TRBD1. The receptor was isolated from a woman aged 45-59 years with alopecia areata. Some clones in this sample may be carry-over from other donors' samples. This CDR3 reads CASSLPQGVSDNEQFF. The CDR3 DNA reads TGTGCCAGCAGTTTACCTCAGGGGGTTAGCGACAATGAGCAGTTCTTC.